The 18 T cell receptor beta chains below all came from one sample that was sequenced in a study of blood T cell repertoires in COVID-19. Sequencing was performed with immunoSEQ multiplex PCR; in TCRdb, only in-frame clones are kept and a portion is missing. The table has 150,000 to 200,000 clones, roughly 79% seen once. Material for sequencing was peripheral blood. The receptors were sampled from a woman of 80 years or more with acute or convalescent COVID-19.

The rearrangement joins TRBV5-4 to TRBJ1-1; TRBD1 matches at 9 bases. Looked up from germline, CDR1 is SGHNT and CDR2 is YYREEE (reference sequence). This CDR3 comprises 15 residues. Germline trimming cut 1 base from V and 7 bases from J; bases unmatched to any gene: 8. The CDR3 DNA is TGTGCCAGCAGCTTGCCACAAAGGGGACAGGGTGAAGCTTTCTTT. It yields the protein CASSLPQRGQGEAFF.

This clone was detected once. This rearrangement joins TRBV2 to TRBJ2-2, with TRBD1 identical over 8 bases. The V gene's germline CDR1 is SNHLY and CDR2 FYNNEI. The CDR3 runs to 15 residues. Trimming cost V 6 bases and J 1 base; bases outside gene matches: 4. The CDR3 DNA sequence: TGTGCCAGCAGCGGACAGGGCCTGAACACCGGGGAGCTGTTTTTT. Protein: CASSGQGLNTGELFF.

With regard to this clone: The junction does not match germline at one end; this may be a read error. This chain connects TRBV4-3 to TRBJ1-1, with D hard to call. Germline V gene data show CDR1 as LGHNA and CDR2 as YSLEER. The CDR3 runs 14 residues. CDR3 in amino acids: CASSQEEGLQGQIF. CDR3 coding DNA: TGCGCCAGCAGCCAAGAAGAGGGCCTACAAGGTCAGATCTTT.

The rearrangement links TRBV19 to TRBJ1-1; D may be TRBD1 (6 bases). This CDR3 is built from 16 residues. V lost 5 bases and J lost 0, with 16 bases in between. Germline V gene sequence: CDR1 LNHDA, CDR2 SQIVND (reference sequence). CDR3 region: CASSEQGVYMNTEAFF. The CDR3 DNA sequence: TGTGCCAGTAGTGAACAGGGCGTTTACATGAACACTGAAGCTTTCTTT. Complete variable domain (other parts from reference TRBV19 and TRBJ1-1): DGGITQSPKYLFRKEGQNVTLSCEQNLNHDAMYWYRQDPGQGLRLIYYSQIVNDFQKGDIAEGYSVSREKKESFPLTVTSAQKNPTAFYLCASSEQGVYMNTEAFFGQGTRLTVV.

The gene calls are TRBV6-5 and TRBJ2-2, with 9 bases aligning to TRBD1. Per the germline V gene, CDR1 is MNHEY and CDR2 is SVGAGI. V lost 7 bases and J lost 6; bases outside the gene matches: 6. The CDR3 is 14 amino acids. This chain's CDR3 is CASTRQGVAGELFF. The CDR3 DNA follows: TGTGCCAGCACCAGACAGGGGGTGGCCGGGGAGCTGTTTTTT.

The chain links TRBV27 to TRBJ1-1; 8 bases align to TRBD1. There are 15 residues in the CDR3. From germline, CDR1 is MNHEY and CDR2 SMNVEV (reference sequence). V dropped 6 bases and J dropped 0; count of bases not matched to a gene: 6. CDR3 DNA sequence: TGTGCCAGCAGGGAGACAGGGGCGGTGAACACTGAAGCTTTCTTT. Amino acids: CASRETGAVNTEAFF.

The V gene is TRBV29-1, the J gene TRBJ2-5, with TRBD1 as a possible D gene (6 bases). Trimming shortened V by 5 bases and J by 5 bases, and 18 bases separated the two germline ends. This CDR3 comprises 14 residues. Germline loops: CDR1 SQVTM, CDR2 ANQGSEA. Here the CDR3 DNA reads TGCAGCGTTACAACAGGGATTTGGGGGGAGACCCAGTACTTC. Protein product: CSVTTGIWGETQYF. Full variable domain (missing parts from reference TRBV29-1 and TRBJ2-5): SAVISQKPSRDICQRGTSLTIQCQVDSQVTMMFWYRQQPGQSLTLIATANQGSEATYESGFVIDKFPISRPNLTFSTLTVSNMSPEDSSIYLCSVTTGIWGETQYFGPGTRLLVL.

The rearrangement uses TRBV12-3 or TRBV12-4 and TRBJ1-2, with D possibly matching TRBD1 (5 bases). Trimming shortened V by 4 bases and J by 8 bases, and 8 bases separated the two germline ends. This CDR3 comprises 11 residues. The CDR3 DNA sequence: TGTGCCAGCAGTTCAAAGGGGGGCTACACCTTC. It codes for CASSSKGGYTF.

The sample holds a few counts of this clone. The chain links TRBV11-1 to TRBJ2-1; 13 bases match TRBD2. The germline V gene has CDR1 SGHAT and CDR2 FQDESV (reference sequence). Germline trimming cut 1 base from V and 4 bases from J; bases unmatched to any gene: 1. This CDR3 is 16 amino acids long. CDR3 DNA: TGTGCCAGCAGCTTAGAACTAGCGGGAGGGTACAATGAGCAGTTCTTC. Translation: CASSLELAGGYNEQFF.

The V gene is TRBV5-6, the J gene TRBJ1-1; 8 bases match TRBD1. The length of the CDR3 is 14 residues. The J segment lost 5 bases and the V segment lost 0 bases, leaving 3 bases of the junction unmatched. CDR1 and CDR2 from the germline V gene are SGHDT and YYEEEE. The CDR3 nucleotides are TGTGCCAGCAGCTTGGCAGGGGGCGAAACTGAAGCTTTCTTT. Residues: CASSLAGGETEAFF.

The CDR3 loop is CAISGTGDQETQYF. CDR3 bases: TGTGCCATCAGTGGAACGGGGGATCAAGAGACCCAGTACTTC. V is TRBV10-3 and J is TRBJ2-5; perhaps TRBD2 as D (6 bases). This CDR3 region has 14 residues. V was shortened by 4 bases and J by 2 bases, with 11 bases between the two germline ends. Germline CDR1 and CDR2: ENHRY and SYGVKD.

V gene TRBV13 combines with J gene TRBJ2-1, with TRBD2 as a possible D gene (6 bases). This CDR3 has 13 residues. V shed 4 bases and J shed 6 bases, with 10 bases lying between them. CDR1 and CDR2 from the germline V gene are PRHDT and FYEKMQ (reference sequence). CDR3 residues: CASSSDYFNEQFF. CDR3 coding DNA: TGTGCCAGCAGCTCGGACTACTTCAATGAGCAGTTCTTC.

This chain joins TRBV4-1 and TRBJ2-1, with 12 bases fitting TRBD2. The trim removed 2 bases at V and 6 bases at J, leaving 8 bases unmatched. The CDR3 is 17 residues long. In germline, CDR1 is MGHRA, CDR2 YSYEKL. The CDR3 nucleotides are TGCGCCAGCAGCCAAAGATGGACGACTAGCGGGAGCAATGAGCAGTTCTTC. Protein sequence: CASSQRWTTSGSNEQFF.

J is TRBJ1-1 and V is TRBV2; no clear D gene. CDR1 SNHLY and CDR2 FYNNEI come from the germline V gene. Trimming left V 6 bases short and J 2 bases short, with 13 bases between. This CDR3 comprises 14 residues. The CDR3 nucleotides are TGTGCCAGCAGAGAAACTGAATCCAACACTGAAGCTTTCTTT. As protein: CASRETESNTEAFF.

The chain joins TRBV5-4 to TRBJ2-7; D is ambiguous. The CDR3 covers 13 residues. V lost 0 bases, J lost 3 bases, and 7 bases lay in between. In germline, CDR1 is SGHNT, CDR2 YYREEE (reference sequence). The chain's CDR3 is CASSLDANYEQYF. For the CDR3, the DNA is TGTGCCAGCAGCTTGGATGCGAACTACGAGCAGTACTTC.

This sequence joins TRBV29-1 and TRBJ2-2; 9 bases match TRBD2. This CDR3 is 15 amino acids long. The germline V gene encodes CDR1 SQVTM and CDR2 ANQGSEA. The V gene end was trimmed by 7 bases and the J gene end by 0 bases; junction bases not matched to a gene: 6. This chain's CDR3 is CSARLAEANTGELFF. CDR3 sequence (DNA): TGCAGCGCCCGACTAGCGGAGGCGAACACCGGGGAGCTGTTTTTT.

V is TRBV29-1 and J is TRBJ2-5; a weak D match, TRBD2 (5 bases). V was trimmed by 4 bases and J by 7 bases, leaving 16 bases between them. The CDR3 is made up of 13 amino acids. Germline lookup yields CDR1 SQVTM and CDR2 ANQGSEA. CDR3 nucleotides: TGCAGCGTTGGAGGGATGGGTATTGGGACCCAGTACTTC. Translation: CSVGGMGIGTQYF.

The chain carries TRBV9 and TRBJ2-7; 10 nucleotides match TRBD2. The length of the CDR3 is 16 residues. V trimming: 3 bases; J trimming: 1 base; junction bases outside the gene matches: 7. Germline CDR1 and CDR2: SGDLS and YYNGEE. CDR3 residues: CASSAHPGLASYEQYF. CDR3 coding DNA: TGTGCCAGCAGCGCTCATCCGGGACTAGCGTCCTACGAGCAGTACTTC.